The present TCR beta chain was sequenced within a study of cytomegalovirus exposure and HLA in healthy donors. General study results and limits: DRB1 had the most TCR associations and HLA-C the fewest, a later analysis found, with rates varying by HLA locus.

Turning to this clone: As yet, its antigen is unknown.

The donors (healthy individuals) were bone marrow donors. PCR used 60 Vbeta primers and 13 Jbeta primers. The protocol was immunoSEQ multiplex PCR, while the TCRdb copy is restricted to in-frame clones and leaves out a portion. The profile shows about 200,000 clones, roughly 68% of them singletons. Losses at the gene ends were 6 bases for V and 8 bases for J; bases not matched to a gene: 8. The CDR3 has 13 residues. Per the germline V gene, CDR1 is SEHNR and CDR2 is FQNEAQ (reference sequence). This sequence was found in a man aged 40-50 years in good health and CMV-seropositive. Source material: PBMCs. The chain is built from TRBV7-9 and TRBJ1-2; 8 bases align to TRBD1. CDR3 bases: TGTGCCAGCAGTATGACAGGGGTTAAAGGCTACACCTTC. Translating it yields CASSMTGVKGYTF.